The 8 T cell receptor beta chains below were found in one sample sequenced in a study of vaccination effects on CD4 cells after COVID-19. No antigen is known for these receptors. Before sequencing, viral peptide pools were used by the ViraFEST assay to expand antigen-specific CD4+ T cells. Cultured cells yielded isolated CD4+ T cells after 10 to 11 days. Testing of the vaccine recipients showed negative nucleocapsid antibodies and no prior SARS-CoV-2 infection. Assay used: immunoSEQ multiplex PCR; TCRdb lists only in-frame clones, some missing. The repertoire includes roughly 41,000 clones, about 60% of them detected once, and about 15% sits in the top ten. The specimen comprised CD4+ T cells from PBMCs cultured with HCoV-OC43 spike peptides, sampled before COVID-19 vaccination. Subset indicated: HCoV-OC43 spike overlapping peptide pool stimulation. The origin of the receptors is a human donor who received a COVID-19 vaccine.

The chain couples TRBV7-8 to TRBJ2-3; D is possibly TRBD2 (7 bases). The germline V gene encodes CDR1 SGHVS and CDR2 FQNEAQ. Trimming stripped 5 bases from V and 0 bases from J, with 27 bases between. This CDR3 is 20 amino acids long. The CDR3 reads CASSPPLGGRGLTSTDTQYF. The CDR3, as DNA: TGTGCCAGCAGCCCGCCCCTGGGGGGGCGAGGCTTGACTAGCACAGATACGCAGTATTTT.

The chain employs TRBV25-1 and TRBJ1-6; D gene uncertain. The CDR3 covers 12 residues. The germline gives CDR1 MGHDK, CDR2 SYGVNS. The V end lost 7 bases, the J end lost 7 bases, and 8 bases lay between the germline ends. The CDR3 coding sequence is TGTGCCAGCAAGCAGGCAAATTCACCCCTCCACTTT. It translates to CASKQANSPLHF.

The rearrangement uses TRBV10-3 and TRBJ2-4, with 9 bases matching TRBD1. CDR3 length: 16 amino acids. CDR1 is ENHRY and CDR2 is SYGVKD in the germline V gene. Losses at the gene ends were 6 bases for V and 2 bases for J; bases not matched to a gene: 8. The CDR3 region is CAIRGGQGETKNIQYF. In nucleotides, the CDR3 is TGTGCCATCAGGGGGGGACAGGGCGAAACCAAAAACATTCAGTACTTC.

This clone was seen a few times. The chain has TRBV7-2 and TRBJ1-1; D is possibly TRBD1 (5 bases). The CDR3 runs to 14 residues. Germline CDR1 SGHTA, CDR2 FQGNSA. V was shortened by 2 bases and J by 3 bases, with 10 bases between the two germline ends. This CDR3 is CASSLQGGDTEAFF. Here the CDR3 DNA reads TGTGCCAGCAGCTTACAGGGAGGGGACACTGAAGCTTTCTTT.

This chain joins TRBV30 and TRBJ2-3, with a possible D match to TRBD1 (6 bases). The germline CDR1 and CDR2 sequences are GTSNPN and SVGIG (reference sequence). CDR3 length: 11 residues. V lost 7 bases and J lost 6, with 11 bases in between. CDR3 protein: CAYSTGDTQYF. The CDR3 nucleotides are TGTGCCTACAGCACAGGGGATACGCAGTATTTT. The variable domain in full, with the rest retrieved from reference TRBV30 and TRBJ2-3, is SQTIHQWPATLVQPVGSPLSLECTVEGTSNPNLYWYRQAAGRGLQLLFYSVGIGQISSEVPQNLSASRPQDRQFILSSKKLLLSDSGFYLCAYSTGDTQYFGPGTRLTVL.

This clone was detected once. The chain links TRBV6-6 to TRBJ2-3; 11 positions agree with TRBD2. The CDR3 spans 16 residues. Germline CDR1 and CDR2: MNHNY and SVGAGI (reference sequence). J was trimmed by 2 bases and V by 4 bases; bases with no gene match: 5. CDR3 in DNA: TGTGCCAGCAGTTTCCTAGCGGGGGGTGACACAGATACGCAGTATTTT. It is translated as CASSFLAGGDTDTQYF.

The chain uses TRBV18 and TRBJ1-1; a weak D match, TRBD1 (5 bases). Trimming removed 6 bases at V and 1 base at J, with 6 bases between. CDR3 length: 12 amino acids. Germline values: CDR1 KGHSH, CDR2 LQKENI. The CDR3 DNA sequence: TGTGCCAGCTCGAGGGGGAACACTGAAGCTTTCTTT. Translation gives CASSRGNTEAFF. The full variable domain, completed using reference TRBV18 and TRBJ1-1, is NAGVMQNPRHLVRRRGQEARLRCSPMKGHSHVYWYRQLPEEGLKFMVYLQKENIIDESGMPKERFSAEFPKEGPSILRIQQVVRGDSAAYFCASSRGNTEAFFGQGTRLTVV.

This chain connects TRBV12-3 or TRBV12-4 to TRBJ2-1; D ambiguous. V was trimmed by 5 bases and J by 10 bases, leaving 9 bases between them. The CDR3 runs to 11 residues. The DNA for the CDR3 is TGTGCCAGCAGTCACACACACGAGCAGTTCTTC. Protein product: CASSHTHEQFF.